This is a list of T cell receptor beta chains from one sample in a study of CD8 T cells in ankylosing spondylitis. TCRdb redid the calling of the 5' RACE reads with MiXCR, one entry per CDR3 protein. The repertoire holds 350,000 to 450,000 distinct CDR3 sequences, with 20% to 25% as singletons. The sample taken for sequencing was blood, either unsorted or a sorted T cell fraction (not recorded which). The receptor set was obtained from a male donor with ankylosing spondylitis or in good health (not recorded which). Both conserved end residues are part of each CDR3. A D gene is named only where the DNA matches it firmly. Not every row has a clone size; where given, it reads once, few, many or a size class.

d_gene	v_gene	j_gene	abundance	CDR3aa	CDR3nt
.	TRBV10-2	TRBJ2-3	many	CASSPGQSLSTDTQYF	TGCGCCAGCAGCCCAGGACAGTCTTTAAGCACAGATACGCAGTATTTT
.	TRBV14	TRBJ2-1	few	CASSTGHNEQFF	TGTGCCAGCAGCACGGGGCACAATGAGCAGTTCTTC
.	TRBV12-3/TRBV12-4	TRBJ2-1	.	CASKPWADYNEQFF	TGTGCCAGCAAACCCTGGGCAGACTACAATGAGCAGTTCTTC
TRBD2	TRBV4-1	TRBJ2-3	once	CASSQPSGGVADKQYF	TGCGCCAGCAGCCAACCAAGCGGGGGGGTGGCAGATAAGCAGTATTTT
.	TRBV4-2	TRBJ2-7	few	CASSQAIPGDSSYEQYF	TGTGCCAGCAGCCAAGCTATACCCGGGGATAGCTCCTACGAGCAGTACTTC
.	TRBV20-1	TRBJ2-7	few	CSARDLDTSYEQYF	TGCAGTGCTAGAGATCTTGACACCTCCTACGAGCAGTACTTC
.	TRBV29-1	TRBJ2-5	.	CSVEDLAQDQETQYF	TGCAGCGTTGAAGATCTGGCACAGGACCAAGAGACCCAGTACTTC
TRBD2	TRBV12-3/TRBV12-4	TRBJ2-5	.	CASSPRTSGVGETQYF	TGTGCCAGCAGTCCCAGGACTAGCGGGGTCGGGGAGACCCAGTACTTC
.	TRBV4-1	TRBJ2-1	.	CASSQDLAEQFF	TGCGCCAGCAGCCAAGATCTTGCTGAGCAGTTCTTC
.	TRBV29-1	TRBJ2-2	many	CSVEDRRTSNTGELFF	TGCAGCGTTGAAGATCGAAGAACGTCGAACACCGGGGAGCTGTTTTTT
TRBD2	TRBV4-1	TRBJ2-1	.	CASSQEQRTSGGAGEQFF	TGCGCCAGCAGCCAAGAGCAGAGGACTAGCGGGGGGGCTGGTGAGCAGTTCTTC
.	TRBV12-3/TRBV12-4	TRBJ2-7	few	CASSPERQSYEQYF	TGTGCCAGCAGTCCCGAGAGACAGAGCTACGAGCAGTACTTC
.	TRBV27	TRBJ2-7	.	CASSCPEQYF	TGTGCCAGCAGTTGCCCCGAGCAGTACTTC
.	TRBV4-1	TRBJ2-5	many	CASSQVQEETQYF	TGCGCCAGCAGCCAAGTGCAGGAAGAGACCCAGTACTTC
.	TRBV6-6	TRBJ2-2	many	CASSPTGHGELFF	TGTGCCAGCAGCCCCACCGGGCACGGGGAGCTGTTTTTT
TRBD2	TRBV10-3	TRBJ2-7	.	CAISGTSPNYEQYF	TGTGCCATCAGTGGGACTAGCCCAAACTACGAGCAGTACTTC
TRBD1	TRBV10-2	TRBJ1-1	.	CASSDADRVGTEAFF	TGCGCCAGCAGTGATGCGGACAGGGTGGGCACTGAAGCTTTCTTT
TRBD1	TRBV9	TRBJ1-1	few	CASSVVTGGTEAFF	TGTGCCAGCAGCGTAGTTACAGGGGGCACTGAAGCTTTCTTT
.	TRBV28	TRBJ2-1	.	CASSFETHYNEQFF	TGTGCCAGCAGTTTTGAGACTCATTACAATGAGCAGTTCTTC
TRBD1	TRBV20-1	TRBJ2-1	few	CSARGQGLNEQFF	TGCAGTGCTAGAGGACAGGGTCTGAATGAGCAGTTCTTC
.	TRBV9	TRBJ2-2	.	CASSVATRSGELFF	TGTGCCAGCAGCGTAGCTACGAGGTCCGGGGAGCTGTTTTTT
TRBD1	TRBV7-3	TRBJ2-5	once	CASSSRTGNQETQYF	TGTGCCAGCAGCTCCCGGACAGGGAACCAAGAGACCCAGTACTTC
.	TRBV12-3/TRBV12-4	TRBJ2-7	many	CASSLARSSYEQYF	TGTGCCAGCAGTTTAGCACGGAGCTCCTACGAGCAGTACTTC
.	TRBV20-1	TRBJ2-1	once	CSARDRVSVEQFF	TGCAGTGCTAGAGATCGAGTGAGTGTTGAGCAGTTCTTC
.	TRBV7-8	TRBJ2-3	.	CASSLSVPSTDTQYF	TGTGCCAGCAGCTTAAGTGTCCCTAGCACAGATACGCAGTATTTT
.	TRBV29-1	TRBJ1-1	.	CSGDGNTEAFF	TGCAGCGGGGACGGGAACACTGAAGCTTTCTTT
.	TRBV18	TRBJ2-1	few	CASSDYRQSESYNEQFF	TGTGCCAGCTCAGACTATAGACAGTCAGAAAGTTACAATGAGCAGTTCTTC
TRBD1	TRBV29-1	TRBJ2-2	few	CSVTPYGTGDTGELFF	TGCAGCGTTACTCCGTACGGGACAGGGGACACCGGGGAGCTGTTTTTT
.	TRBV12-3/TRBV12-4	TRBJ2-7	.	CASSQGWLEYEQYF	TGTGCCAGCAGTCAGGGGTGGTTGGAGTACGAGCAGTACTTC
TRBD2	TRBV7-9	TRBJ2-3	few	CASSLLAGGYTDTQYF	TGTGCCAGCAGCTTGCTAGCGGGGGGCTACACAGATACGCAGTATTTT
.	TRBV7-9	TRBJ2-1	.	CASSLFQTGWEQFF	TGTGCCAGCAGCTTGTTCCAGACCGGGTGGGAGCAGTTCTTC
.	TRBV28	TRBJ1-1	few	CASRPQGDTEAFF	TGTGCCAGCAGACCACAGGGAGACACTGAAGCTTTCTTT
TRBD1	TRBV25-1	TRBJ1-2	.	CASSLPGQSNYGYTF	TGTGCCAGCAGTTTGCCGGGACAGAGTAACTATGGCTACACCTTC
.	TRBV6-1	TRBJ2-2	once	CACALGGDTGELFF	TGTGCCTGCGCCTTGGGCGGGGACACCGGGGAGCTGTTTTTT
.	TRBV2	TRBJ2-5	few	CASSERRREIQETQYF	TGTGCCAGCAGTGAAAGGCGAAGGGAGATCCAAGAGACCCAGTACTTC
.	TRBV7-9	TRBJ2-7	.	CASSPGGGARYYEQYF	TGTGCCAGCAGCCCCGGGGGTGGGGCGAGGTACTACGAGCAGTACTTC
.	TRBV6-6	TRBJ1-2	few	CAASSWQVYGYTF	TGTGCCGCCAGCAGTTGGCAGGTCTATGGCTACACCTTC
.	TRBV20-1	TRBJ2-1	few	CSATGVGSYNEQFF	TGCAGTGCTACGGGAGTAGGTTCCTACAATGAGCAGTTCTTC
.	TRBV27	TRBJ2-7	few	CASSSLERDEQYF	TGTGCCAGCAGTTCTCTGGAACGGGACGAGCAGTACTTC
TRBD1	TRBV29-1	TRBJ2-3	few	CSGQGARTDTQYF	TGCAGCGGGCAGGGGGCGCGGACAGATACGCAGTATTTT
.	TRBV12-3/TRBV12-4	TRBJ1-4	.	CASSLNTGGEKLFF	TGTGCCAGCAGTTTAAACACGGGGGGAGAAAAACTGTTTTTT
.	TRBV29-1	TRBJ2-3	few	CSGGGDSSTDTQYF	TGCAGCGGAGGGGGAGACAGCAGCACAGATACGCAGTATTTT
TRBD1	TRBV27	TRBJ1-1	few	CASSDRGLWTEAFF	TGTGCCAGCAGCGACAGGGGGCTGTGGACTGAAGCTTTCTTT
.	TRBV6-4	TRBJ1-5	few	CASSHQHF	TGTGCCAGCAGCCACCAGCATTTT
TRBD2	TRBV10-2	TRBJ2-3	few	CASSVPSGGLTDTQYF	TGCGCCAGCAGTGTACCTAGCGGGGGACTCACAGATACGCAGTATTTT
.	TRBV3-1	TRBJ2-7	.	CASSQGISLREQYF	TGTGCCAGCAGCCAAGGGATATCGCTACGCGAGCAGTACTTC
TRBD1	TRBV15	TRBJ2-3	few	CATSRDEEGAGTDTQYF	TGTGCCACCAGCAGAGATGAAGAGGGGGCGGGCACAGATACGCAGTATTTT